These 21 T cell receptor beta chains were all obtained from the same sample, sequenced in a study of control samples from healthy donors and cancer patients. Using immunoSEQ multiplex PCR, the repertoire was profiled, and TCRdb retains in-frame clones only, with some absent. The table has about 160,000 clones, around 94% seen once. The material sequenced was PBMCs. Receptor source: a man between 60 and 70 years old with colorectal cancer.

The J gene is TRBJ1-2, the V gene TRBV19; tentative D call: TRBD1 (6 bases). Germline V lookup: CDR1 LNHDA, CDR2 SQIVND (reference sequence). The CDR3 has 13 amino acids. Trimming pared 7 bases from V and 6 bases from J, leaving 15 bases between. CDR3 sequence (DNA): TGTGCCAGTAATGAGCAGGGGCGGGATGGCTACACCTTC. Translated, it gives CASNEQGRDGYTF.

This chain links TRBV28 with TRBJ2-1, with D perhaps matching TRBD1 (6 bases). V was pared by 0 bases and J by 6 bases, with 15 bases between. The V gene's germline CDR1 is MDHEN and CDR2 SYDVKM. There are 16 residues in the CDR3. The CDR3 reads CASSLWFRGQTNEQFF. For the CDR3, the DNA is TGTGCCAGCAGTTTATGGTTCAGGGGTCAAACCAATGAGCAGTTCTTC.

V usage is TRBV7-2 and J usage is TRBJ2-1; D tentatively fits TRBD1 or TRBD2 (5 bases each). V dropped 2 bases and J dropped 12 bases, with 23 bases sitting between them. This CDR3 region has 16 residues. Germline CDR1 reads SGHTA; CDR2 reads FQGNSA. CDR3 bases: TGTGCCAGCAGCTTATCGGTGGGGACCACGCTTACGGTGCAGTTCTTC. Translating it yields CASSLSVGTTLTVQFF. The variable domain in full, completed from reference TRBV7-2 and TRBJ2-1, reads GAGVSQSPSNKVTEKGKDVELRCDPISGHTALYWYRQSLGQGLEFLIYFQGNSAPDKSGLPSDRFSAERTGGSVSTLTIQRTQQEDSAVYLCASSLSVGTTLTVQFFGPGTRLTVL.

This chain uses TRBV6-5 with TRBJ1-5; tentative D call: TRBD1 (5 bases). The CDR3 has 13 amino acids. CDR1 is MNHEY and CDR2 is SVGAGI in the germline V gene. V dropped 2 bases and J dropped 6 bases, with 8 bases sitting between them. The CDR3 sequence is CASSYVGGQPQHF. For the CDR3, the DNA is TGTGCCAGCAGTTACGTGGGGGGTCAGCCCCAGCATTTT.

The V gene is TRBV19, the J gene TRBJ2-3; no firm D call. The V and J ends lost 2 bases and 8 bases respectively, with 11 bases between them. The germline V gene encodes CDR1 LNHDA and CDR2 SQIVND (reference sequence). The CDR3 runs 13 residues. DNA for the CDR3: TGTGCCAGTAGTATATCCCCTTCGGGTACGCAGTATTTT. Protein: CASSISPSGTQYF.

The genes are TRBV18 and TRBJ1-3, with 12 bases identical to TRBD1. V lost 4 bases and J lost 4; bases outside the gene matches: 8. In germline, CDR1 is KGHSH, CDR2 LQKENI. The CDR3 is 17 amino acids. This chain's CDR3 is CASSQITGTGGGNTIYF. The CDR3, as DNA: TGTGCCAGCTCACAAATAACCGGGACAGGGGGCGGAAACACCATATATTTT.

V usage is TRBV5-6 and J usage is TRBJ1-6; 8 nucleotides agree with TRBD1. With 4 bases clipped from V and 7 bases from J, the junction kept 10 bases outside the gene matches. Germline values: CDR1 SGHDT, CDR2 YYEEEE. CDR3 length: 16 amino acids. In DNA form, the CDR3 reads TGTGCCAGCAGCCTCGAATTGCACAGGGGGAATTCACCCCTCCACTTT. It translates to CASSLELHRGNSPLHF.

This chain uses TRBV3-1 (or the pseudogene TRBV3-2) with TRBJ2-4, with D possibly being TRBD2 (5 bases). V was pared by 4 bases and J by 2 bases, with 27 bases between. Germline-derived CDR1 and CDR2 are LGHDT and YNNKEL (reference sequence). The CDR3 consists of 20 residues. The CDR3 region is CASSPSGPVEAEISKNIQYF. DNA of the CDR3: TGTGCCAGCAGCCCCAGTGGCCCAGTGGAGGCAGAAATCTCCAAAAACATTCAGTACTTC.

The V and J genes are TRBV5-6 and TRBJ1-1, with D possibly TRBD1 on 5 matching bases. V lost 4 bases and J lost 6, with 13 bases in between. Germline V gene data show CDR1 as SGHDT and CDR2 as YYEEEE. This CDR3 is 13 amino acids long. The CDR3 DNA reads TGTGCCAGCAGCCCAGGGTTTTTCGCTGAAGCTTTCTTT. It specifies CASSPGFFAEAFF.

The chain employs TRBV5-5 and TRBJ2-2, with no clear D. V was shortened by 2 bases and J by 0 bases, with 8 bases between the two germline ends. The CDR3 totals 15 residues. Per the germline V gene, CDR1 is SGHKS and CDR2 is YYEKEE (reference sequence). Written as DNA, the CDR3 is TGTGCCAGCAGCTTAGGCAAAGCGAACACCGGGGAGCTGTTTTTT. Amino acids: CASSLGKANTGELFF.

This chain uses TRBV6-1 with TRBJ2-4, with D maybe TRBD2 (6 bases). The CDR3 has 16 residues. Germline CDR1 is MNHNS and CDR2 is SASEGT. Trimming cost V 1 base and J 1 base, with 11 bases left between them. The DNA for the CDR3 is TGTGCCAGCAGTGAAGTGGGGGGTATCGCCAAAAACATTCAGTACTTC. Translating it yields CASSEVGGIAKNIQYF.

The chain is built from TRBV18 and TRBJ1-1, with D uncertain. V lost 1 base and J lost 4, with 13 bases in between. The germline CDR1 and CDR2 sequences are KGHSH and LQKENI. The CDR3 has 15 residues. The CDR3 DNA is TGTGCCAGCTCACCACACCAGGAATTGGGCACTGAAGCTTTCTTT. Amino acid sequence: CASSPHQELGTEAFF.

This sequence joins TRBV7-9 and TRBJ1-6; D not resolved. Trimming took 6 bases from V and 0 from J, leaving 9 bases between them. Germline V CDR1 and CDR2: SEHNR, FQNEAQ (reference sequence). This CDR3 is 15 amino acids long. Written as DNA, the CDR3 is TGTGCCAGCAGTACCAGTGGCTCCTATAATTCACCCCTCCACTTT. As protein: CASSTSGSYNSPLHF.

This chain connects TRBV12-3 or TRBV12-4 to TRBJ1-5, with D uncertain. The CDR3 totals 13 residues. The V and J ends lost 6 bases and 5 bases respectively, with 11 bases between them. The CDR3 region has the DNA TGTGCCAGCAGCATCCGGGCCGATCAGCCCCAGCATTTT. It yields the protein CASSIRADQPQHF.

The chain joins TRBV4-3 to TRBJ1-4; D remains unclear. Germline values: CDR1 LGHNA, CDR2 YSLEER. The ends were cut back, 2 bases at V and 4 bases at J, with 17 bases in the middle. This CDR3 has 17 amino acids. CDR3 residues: CASSQSFAGPINEKLFF. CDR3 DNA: TGCGCCAGCAGCCAATCGTTCGCCGGGCCGATTAATGAAAAACTGTTTTTT.

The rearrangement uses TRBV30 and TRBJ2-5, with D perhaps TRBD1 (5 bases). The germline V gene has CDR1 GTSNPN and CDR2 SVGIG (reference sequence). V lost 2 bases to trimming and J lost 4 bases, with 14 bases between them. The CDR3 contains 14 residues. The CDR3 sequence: CAWSPGSRRETQYF. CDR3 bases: TGTGCCTGGAGTCCAGGGTCAAGGAGAGAGACCCAGTACTTC.

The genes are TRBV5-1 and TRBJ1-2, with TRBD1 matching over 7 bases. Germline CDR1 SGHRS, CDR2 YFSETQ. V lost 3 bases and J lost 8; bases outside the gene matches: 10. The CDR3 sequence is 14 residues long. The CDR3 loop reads CASSWGDSKSGYTF. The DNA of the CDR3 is TGCGCCAGCAGCTGGGGGGACAGTAAGTCGGGCTACACCTTC.

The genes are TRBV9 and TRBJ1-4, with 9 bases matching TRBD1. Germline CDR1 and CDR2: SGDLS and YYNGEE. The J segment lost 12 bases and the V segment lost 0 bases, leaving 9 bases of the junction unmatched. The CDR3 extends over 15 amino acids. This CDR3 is CASSVGQGVNSELFF. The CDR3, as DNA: TGTGCCAGCAGCGTAGGACAGGGGGTGAATTCGGAACTGTTTTTT.

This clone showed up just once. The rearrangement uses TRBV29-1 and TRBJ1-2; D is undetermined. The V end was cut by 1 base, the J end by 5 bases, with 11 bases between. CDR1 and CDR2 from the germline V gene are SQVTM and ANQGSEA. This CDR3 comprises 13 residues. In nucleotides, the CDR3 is TGCAGCGTTGAAGGGGGATTGTTTTATGGCTACACCTTC. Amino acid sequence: CSVEGGLFYGYTF.

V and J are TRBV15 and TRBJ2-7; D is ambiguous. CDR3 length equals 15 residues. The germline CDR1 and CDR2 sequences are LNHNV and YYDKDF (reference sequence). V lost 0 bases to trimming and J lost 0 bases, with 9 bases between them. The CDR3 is CATSREWGNSYEQYF. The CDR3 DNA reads TGTGCCACCAGCAGAGAATGGGGAAACTCCTACGAGCAGTACTTC.

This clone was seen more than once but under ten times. For the CDR3, the DNA is TGCGCCAGCAGCCAAGATTGGAGAAATGAGCAGTTCTTC. It codes for CASSQDWRNEQFF. The chain joins TRBV4-3 to TRBJ2-1, with D unclear. Deletions cut 0 bases from V and 7 bases from J, with 7 bases between. CDR1 and CDR2 (germline): LGHNA, YSLEER. This CDR3 region has 13 residues.